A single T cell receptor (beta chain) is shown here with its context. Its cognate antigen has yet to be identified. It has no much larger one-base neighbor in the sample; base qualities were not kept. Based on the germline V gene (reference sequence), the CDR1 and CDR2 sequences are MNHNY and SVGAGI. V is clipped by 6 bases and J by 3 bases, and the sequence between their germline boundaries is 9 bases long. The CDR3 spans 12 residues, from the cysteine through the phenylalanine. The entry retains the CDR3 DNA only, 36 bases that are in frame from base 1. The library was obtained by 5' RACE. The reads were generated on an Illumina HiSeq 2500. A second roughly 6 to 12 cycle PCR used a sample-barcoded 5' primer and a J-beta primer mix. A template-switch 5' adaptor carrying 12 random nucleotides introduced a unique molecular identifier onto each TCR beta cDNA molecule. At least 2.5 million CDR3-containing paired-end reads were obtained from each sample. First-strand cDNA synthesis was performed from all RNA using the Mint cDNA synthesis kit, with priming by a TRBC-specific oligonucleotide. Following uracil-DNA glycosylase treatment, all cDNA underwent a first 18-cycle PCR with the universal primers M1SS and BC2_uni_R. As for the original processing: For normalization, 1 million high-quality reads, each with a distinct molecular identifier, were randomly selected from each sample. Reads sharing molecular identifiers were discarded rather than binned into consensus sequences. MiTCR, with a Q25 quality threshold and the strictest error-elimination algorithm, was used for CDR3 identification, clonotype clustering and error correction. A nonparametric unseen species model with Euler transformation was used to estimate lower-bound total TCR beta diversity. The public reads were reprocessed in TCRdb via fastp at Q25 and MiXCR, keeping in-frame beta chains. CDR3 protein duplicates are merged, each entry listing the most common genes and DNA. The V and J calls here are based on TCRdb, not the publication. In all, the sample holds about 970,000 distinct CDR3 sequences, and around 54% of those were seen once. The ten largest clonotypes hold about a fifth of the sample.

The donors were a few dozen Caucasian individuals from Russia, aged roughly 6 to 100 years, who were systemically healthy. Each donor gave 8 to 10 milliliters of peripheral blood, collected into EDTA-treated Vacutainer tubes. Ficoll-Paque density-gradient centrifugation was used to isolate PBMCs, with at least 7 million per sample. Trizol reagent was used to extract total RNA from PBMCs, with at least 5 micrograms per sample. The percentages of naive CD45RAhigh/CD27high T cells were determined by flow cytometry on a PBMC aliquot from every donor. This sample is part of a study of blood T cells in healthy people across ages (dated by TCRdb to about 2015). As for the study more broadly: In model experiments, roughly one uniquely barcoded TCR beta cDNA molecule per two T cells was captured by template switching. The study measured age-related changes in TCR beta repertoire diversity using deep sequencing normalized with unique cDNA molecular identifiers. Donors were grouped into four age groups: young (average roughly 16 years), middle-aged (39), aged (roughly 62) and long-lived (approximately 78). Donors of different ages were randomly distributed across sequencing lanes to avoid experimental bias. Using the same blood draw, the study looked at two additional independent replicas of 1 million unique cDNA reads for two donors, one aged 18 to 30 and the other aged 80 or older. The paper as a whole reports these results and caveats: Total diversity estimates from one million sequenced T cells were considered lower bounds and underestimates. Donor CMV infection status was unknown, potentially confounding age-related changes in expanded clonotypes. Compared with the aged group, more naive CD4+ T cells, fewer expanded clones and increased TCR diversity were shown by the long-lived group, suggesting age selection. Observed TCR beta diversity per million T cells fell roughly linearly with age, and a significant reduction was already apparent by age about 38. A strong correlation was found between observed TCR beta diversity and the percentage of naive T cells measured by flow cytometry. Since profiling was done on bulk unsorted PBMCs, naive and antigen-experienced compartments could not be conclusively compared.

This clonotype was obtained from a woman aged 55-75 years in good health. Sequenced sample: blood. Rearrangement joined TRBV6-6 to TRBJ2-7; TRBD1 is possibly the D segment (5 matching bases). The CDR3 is CASREQDYEQYF. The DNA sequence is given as TGTGCCAGCAGGGAACAGGACTACGAGCAGTACTTC.